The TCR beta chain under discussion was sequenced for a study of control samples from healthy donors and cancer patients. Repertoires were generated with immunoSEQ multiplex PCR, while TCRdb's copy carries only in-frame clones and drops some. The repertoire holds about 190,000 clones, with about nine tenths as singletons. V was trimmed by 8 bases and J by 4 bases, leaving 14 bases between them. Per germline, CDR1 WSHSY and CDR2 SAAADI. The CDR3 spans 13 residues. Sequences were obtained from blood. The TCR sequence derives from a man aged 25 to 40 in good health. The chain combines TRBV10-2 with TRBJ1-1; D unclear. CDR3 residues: CASLGGWTTEAFF. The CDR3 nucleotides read TGCGCCAGCTTGGGAGGGTGGACCACTGAAGCTTTCTTT.